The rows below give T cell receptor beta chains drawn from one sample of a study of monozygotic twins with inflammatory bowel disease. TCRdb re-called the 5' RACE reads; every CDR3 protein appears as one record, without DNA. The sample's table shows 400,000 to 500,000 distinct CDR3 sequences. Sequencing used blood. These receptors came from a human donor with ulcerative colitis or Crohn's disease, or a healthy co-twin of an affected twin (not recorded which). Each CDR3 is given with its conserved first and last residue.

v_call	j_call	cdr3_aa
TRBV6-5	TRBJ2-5	CASSFTSGKTQYF
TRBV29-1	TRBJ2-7	CSVLSGGAPSYEQYF
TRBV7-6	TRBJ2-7	CASSLATRGEQYF
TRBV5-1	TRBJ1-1	CASSLGRNTEAFF
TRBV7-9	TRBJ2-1	CASSPTRGGSYNEQFF
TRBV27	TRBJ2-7	CASRRTGTSGSGEQYF
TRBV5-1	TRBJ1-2	CASSLDRGSSGYTF
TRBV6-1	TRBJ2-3	CASSALGTDTQYF
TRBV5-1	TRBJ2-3	CASTKLVSGGAPDTQYF
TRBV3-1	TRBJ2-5	CASNSGLFQETQYF
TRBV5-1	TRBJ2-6	CASSLGLDGANVLTF
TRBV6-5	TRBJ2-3	CASSSGRGGNTQYF
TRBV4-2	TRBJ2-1	CASSQGGNYEQFF
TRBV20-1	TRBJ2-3	CSARQPGLAPDTQYF
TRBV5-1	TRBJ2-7	CASSSSHYEQYF